These 25 T cell receptor beta chains share one sample of origin, sequenced in a study of T-cell reconstitution after alpha-beta-depleted transplantation in children. Unique molecular identifiers were incorporated into the prepared TCRbeta library. Via MiXCR, TCRdb re-called the PCR reads, giving one row per CDR3 protein. This sample has hundreds of thousands of distinct CDR3 sequences, with around a sixth found just once. Sequenced material: PBMCs, mostly from graft donor cells, taken 360 days after TCRalphabeta/CD19-depleted stem cell transplant. These receptors were collected from a male patient aged 2 to 9 who had a stem cell transplant for acute lymphoblastic leukemia, so the T cells may come from the graft donor.

CDR3 nucleotides: TGCAGTGCCCGGGACAGAAGCTATGGCTACACCTTC. Its protein is CSARDRSYGYTF. The chain couples TRBV20-1 to TRBJ1-2; 7 nucleotides agree with TRBD1. With V trimmed by 6 bases and J by 4 bases, 5 bases remained unmatched. Looked up from germline, CDR1 is DFQATT and CDR2 is SNEGSKA (reference sequence). This CDR3 region has 12 residues.

Only a few counts were recorded for this clonotype. The rearrangement uses TRBV20-1 and TRBJ1-6; D may be TRBD1 (6 bases). Trimming removed 3 bases from V and 7 bases from J, with 16 bases in between. Per germline, CDR1 DFQATT and CDR2 SNEGSKA (reference sequence). The CDR3 loop spans 15 amino acids. CDR3 amino acids: CSASGPRGRNSPLHF. The CDR3, as DNA: TGCAGTGCTAGTGGGCCGCGGGGGCGAAATTCACCCCTCCACTTT.

This clonotype was picked up a small number of times. The chain is built from TRBV20-1 and TRBJ2-3; D is possibly TRBD2 (5 bases). CDR1 and CDR2 from the germline V gene are DFQATT and SNEGSKA (reference sequence). Trimming removed 2 bases at V and 7 bases at J, with 10 bases between. The CDR3 has 12 residues. The CDR3 DNA follows: TGCAGTGCTAGACGAGGAGGCTATACGCAGTATTTT. Its translation is CSARRGGYTQYF.

The rearrangement uses TRBV10-3 and TRBJ2-7; 9 bases match TRBD2. Looked up from germline, CDR1 is ENHRY and CDR2 is SYGVKD. CDR3 length equals 15 residues. With V trimmed by 3 bases and J by 5 bases, 8 bases remained unmatched. CDR3 loop: CAISERRGGIDEQYF. For the CDR3, the DNA is TGTGCCATCAGTGAAAGGCGGGGGGGCATCGACGAGCAGTACTTC.

This clonotype occurred many times. This chain links TRBV20-1 with TRBJ2-1; 14 nucleotides line up with TRBD2. Germline lookup yields CDR1 DFQATT and CDR2 SNEGSKA (reference sequence). The CDR3 runs 14 residues. Germline trimming cut 5 bases from V and 6 bases from J; bases unmatched to any gene: 3. CDR3 amino acids: CSACGTSGSNEQFF. The CDR3 nucleotides read TGCAGTGCTTGCGGGACTAGCGGGAGCAATGAGCAGTTCTTC.

This clonotype has just a few counts. The chain uses TRBV29-1 and TRBJ2-5, with D possibly TRBD1 on 5 matching bases. Trimming stripped 6 bases from V and 0 bases from J, with 8 bases between. The length of the CDR3 is 12 residues. The germline V gene has CDR1 SQVTM and CDR2 ANQGSEA. The CDR3 loop reads CSVHRNQETQYF. CDR3 nucleotide sequence: TGCAGCGTACACAGGAACCAAGAGACCCAGTACTTC.

This clonotype was picked up many times. The rearrangement uses TRBV18 and TRBJ1-1; 7 bases line up with TRBD1. The trim removed 3 bases at V and 0 bases at J, leaving 4 bases unmatched. This CDR3 comprises 15 residues. The germline CDR1 and CDR2 sequences are KGHSH and LQKENI. The CDR3, as DNA: TGTGCCAGCTCACCGGGGCAGGGGGTGAACACTGAAGCTTTCTTT. Translation: CASSPGQGVNTEAFF.

This clonotype came up a few times. This chain uses TRBV9 with TRBJ2-3; 9 nucleotides line up with TRBD2. This CDR3 is built from 19 residues. Germline values: CDR1 SGDLS, CDR2 YYNGEE. After removal of 0 bases from V and 0 bases from J, the junction contained 11 bases not matched to a gene. CDR3 region: CASSVGAQRGALSTDTQYF. The DNA for the CDR3 is TGTGCCAGCAGCGTAGGCGCCCAGCGGGGGGCTCTAAGCACAGATACGCAGTATTTT.

In its sample, this clonotype was seen a few times. This rearrangement joins TRBV29-1 to TRBJ1-5, with D possibly being TRBD1 (5 bases). Trimming cost V 5 bases and J 5 bases, with 22 bases left between them. CDR3 length: 16 residues. Per the germline V gene, CDR1 is SQVTM and CDR2 is ANQGSEA. The CDR3 DNA reads TGCAGCGTTCGCAGGGTCTGTTATTTTATCCATCAGCCCCAGCATTTT. It specifies CSVRRVCYFIHQPQHF.

This clonotype has only a few counts. The chain combines TRBV6-1 with TRBJ2-5; 7 bases align to TRBD2. The V gene's germline CDR1 is MNHNS and CDR2 SASEGT. Trimming took 6 bases from V and 1 from J; bases not matched to a gene: 8. This CDR3 contains 15 residues. CDR3: CASSRSGAIQETQYF. The CDR3 bases are TGTGCCAGCAGCCGAAGCGGGGCTATCCAAGAGACCCAGTACTTC.

Only one count was recorded for this clonotype. One end of the junction fails to match germline, which may point to a read error. The chain combines TRBV3-1 with TRBJ2-3, with D maybe TRBD2 (6 bases). CDR1 is LGHDT and CDR2 is YNNKEL in the germline V gene (reference sequence). This CDR3 is 17 amino acids long. CDR3 sequence reads: CASCQEGPRAVTDTQYF. The CDR3 DNA is TGTGCCAGCTGCCAGGAGGGCCCGAGGGCTGTCACAGATACGCAGTATTTT.

The rearrangement uses TRBV5-1 and TRBJ2-5; perhaps TRBD2 as D (6 bases). Between the trimmed V and J ends, which lost 3 bases and 2 bases, there was a span of 8 bases. Germline V lookup: CDR1 SGHRS, CDR2 YFSETQ. The CDR3 is 13 amino acids. DNA for the CDR3: TGCGCCAGCAGCTCCGGAGGGCAAGAGACCCAGTACTTC. It specifies CASSSGGQETQYF.

This chain connects TRBV20-1 to TRBJ2-4; D is uncertain. Germline assignment: CDR1 DFQATT and CDR2 SNEGSKA (reference sequence). The CDR3 has 13 residues. V dropped 2 bases and J dropped 1 base, with 6 bases sitting between them. CDR3 nucleotides: TGCAGTGCTAGAATAGAGGCCAAAAACATTCAGTACTTC. This encodes CSARIEAKNIQYF.

The chain is built from TRBV5-1 and TRBJ2-7; 7 bases map to TRBD1. This CDR3 has 11 amino acids. CDR1 SGHRS and CDR2 YFSETQ come from the germline V gene. The V and J ends lost 8 bases and 6 bases, in that order; junction bases with no gene match: 5. DNA for the CDR3: TGCGCCAGAAAATACAGGGGCGAGCAGTACTTC. This translates into CARKYRGEQYF. Full variable domain (remainder filled in from reference TRBV5-1 and TRBJ2-7): KAGVTQTPRYLIKTRGQQVTLSCSPISGHRSVSWYQQTPGQGLQFLFEYFSETQRNKGNFPGRFSGRQFSNSRSEMNVSTLELGDSALYLCARKYRGEQYFGPGTRLTVT.

In this sample, this clonotype turned up many times. The J gene is TRBJ1-6, the V gene TRBV20-1; a weak D match, TRBD1 (6 bases). Germline CDR1 reads DFQATT; CDR2 reads SNEGSKA (reference sequence). CDR3 length: 16 residues. V was shortened by 6 bases and J by 3 bases, with 18 bases between the two germline ends. In DNA form, the CDR3 reads TGCAGTGCACATGACGGGTCAGGGGTCTATAATTCACCCCTCCACTTT. This sequence encodes CSAHDGSGVYNSPLHF.

The chain is built from TRBV4-1 and TRBJ1-1; D is undetermined. CDR3 size: 13 residues. The germline V gene encodes CDR1 MGHRA and CDR2 YSYEKL. Deletions cut 0 bases from V and 7 bases from J, with 9 bases between. Here the CDR3 reads CASSQESYGEAFF. In DNA form, the CDR3 reads TGCGCCAGCAGCCAAGAATCGTATGGTGAAGCTTTCTTT.

In its sample, this clonotype was seen many times. This chain links TRBV27 with TRBJ1-1, with D maybe TRBD1 (6 bases). With 6 bases removed from V and 3 bases from J, the gap between germline ends came to 14 bases. This CDR3 region has 14 residues. The germline CDR1 and CDR2 sequences are MNHEY and SMNVEV (reference sequence). The CDR3 reads CASRTGSEDTEAFF. CDR3 in DNA: TGTGCCAGCAGAACAGGGAGTGAGGACACTGAAGCTTTCTTT.

This clonotype was recorded a few times. This sequence joins TRBV14 and TRBJ2-3, with no clear D. V gave up 2 bases and J gave up 6 bases, with 12 bases separating them. The length of the CDR3 is 14 residues. CDR1 is SGHDN, CDR2 FVKESK, per germline. CDR3 in amino acids: CASSQRLSTDTQYF. The CDR3 nucleotides are TGTGCCAGCAGCCAAAGGTTGTCGACGGATACGCAGTATTTT.

V usage is TRBV20-1 and J usage is TRBJ2-1, with 8 bases identical to TRBD2. The CDR3 spans 14 residues. Germline loops: CDR1 DFQATT, CDR2 SNEGSKA (reference sequence). V lost 2 bases and J lost 9; bases outside the gene matches: 9. The CDR3 coding sequence is TGCAGTGCTAGAAATAGCGGGGTACGGCCTGAGCAGTTCTTC. Encoded protein: CSARNSGVRPEQFF.

The rearrangement uses TRBV29-1 and TRBJ2-1; D not certain. V was cut by 0 bases and J by 14 bases, with 11 bases left in between. This CDR3 region has 11 residues. Germline-derived CDR1 and CDR2 are SQVTM and ANQGSEA. The CDR3 region is CSVEDRRQKFF. The DNA of the CDR3 is TGCAGCGTTGAAGATCGGCGACAAAAGTTCTTC.

This chain links TRBV29-1 with TRBJ1-1; D unclear. In germline, CDR1 is SQVTM, CDR2 ANQGSEA. The ends were cut back, 5 bases at V and 5 bases at J, with 6 bases in the middle. The CDR3 has 10 amino acids. This CDR3 reads CSVSGTEAFF. CDR3 DNA: TGCAGCGTTTCCGGGACTGAAGCTTTCTTT.

The chain couples TRBV12-3 or TRBV12-4 to TRBJ1-2; no definite D call. Between the trimmed V and J ends, which lost 6 bases and 4 bases, there was a span of 15 bases. This CDR3 has 14 amino acids. Here the CDR3 DNA reads TGTGCCAGCAGCCTTAGTGGCAGGATCTATGGCTACACCTTC. Its protein product is CASSLSGRIYGYTF.

The sample holds a few counts of this clonotype. This chain joins TRBV20-1 and TRBJ2-7; 7 positions agree with TRBD1. CDR1 and CDR2 (germline): DFQATT, SNEGSKA (reference sequence). V was clipped by 6 bases and J by 3 bases; unmatched bases: 11. This CDR3 contains 14 residues. The CDR3 loop is CSAAHGAGGYEQYF. CDR3 nucleotide sequence: TGCAGTGCGGCCCACGGCGCAGGGGGCTACGAGCAGTACTTC.

The chain combines TRBV4-3 with TRBJ2-7; TRBD2 agrees at 9 bases. The CDR3 runs 15 residues. CDR1 and CDR2 (germline): LGHNA, YSLEER. V lost 1 base, J lost 4 bases, and 5 bases stayed unmatched. This CDR3 is CASSQGAGGIYEQYF. The CDR3 DNA sequence: TGCGCCAGCAGCCAAGGAGCGGGAGGTATATACGAGCAGTACTTC.

This clonotype was seen more than once but under ten times. The chain combines TRBV6-1 with TRBJ2-2, with TRBD1 matching over 8 bases. The V gene end was trimmed by 6 bases and the J gene end by 1 base; junction bases not matched to a gene: 10. CDR1 MNHNS and CDR2 SASEGT come from the germline V gene. The CDR3 is made up of 17 amino acids. The CDR3 nucleotides read TGTGCCAGCAGCGCCTGGGGGACAGGATTGAACACCGGGGAGCTGTTTTTT. It is translated as CASSAWGTGLNTGELFF.